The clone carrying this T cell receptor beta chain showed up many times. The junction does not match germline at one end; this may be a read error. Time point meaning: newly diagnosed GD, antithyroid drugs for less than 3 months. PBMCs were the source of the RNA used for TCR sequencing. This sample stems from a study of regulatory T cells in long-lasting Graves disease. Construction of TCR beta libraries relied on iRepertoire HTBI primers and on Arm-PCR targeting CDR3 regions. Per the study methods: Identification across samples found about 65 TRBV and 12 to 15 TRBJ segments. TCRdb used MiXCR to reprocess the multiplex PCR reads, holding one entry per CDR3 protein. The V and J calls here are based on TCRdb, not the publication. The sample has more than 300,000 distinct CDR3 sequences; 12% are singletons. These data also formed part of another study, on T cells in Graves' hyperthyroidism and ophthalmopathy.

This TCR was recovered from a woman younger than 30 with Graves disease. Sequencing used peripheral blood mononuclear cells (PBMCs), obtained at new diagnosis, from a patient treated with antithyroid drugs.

The CDR3 protein is CASSQDYLVDEAFF. Here the CDR3 DNA reads TGCGCCAGCAGCCAAGACTATTTGGTCGATGAAGCTTTCTTT. The chain combines TRBV11-1 with TRBJ1-1; D is undetermined. Germline V lookup: CDR1 SGHAT, CDR2 FQDESV (reference sequence). This CDR3 region has 14 residues.